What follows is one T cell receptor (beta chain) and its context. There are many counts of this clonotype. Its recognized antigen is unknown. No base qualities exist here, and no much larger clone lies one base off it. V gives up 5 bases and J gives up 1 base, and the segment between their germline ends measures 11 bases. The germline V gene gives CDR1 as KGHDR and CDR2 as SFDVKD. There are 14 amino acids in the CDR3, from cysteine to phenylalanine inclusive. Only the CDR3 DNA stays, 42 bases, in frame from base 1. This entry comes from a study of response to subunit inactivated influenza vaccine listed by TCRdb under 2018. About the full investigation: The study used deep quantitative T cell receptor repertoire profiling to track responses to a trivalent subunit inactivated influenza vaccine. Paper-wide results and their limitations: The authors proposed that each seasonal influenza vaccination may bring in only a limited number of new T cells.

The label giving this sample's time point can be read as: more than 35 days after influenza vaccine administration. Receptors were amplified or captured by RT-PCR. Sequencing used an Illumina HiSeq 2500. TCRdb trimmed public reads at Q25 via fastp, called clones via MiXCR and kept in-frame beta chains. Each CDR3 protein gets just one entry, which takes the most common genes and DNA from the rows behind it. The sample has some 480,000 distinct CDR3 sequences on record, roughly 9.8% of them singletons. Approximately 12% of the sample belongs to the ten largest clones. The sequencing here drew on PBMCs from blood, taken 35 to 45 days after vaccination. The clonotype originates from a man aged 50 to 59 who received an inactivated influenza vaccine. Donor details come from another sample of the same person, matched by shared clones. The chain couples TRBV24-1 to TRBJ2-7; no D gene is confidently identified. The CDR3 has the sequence CATSGPDGSYEQYF. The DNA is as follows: TGTGCCACCAGTGGGCCGGACGGATCCTACGAGCAGTACTTC.